Listed below are T cell receptor beta chains from one sample, sequenced in a study of monozygotic twins with inflammatory bowel disease. TCRdb reanalyzed the 5' RACE reads, giving one entry per CDR3 protein sequence and no DNA. This table lists a few hundred thousand distinct CDR3 sequences. Sequencing input: blood. These receptor sequences come from a human donor with ulcerative colitis or Crohn's disease, or a healthy co-twin of an affected twin (not recorded which). Both conserved end residues are part of each CDR3.

V: TRBV11-2
length: 17
J: TRBJ2-7
CDR3: CASSFKPGQGHSYEQYF

V: TRBV7-2
length: 15
J: TRBJ1-5
CDR3: CASSLVRDSNQPQHF

V: TRBV7-2
length: 20
J: TRBJ2-2
CDR3: CASSSPLGRGGEINTGELFF

V: TRBV9
length: 12
J: TRBJ2-7
CDR3: CASSPRAGEQYF

V: TRBV7-9
length: 15
J: TRBJ2-6
CDR3: CASSLSISGANVLTF

V: TRBV6-2/TRBV6-3
length: 18
J: TRBJ1-5
CDR3: CASRPTITRGYSNQPQHF

V: TRBV28
length: 15
J: TRBJ2-2
CDR3: CASSPSGGARGELFF

V: TRBV7-6
length: 17
J: TRBJ1-2
CDR3: CASSRAPPGTGPYGYTF

V: TRBV20-1
length: 14
J: TRBJ2-1
CDR3: CSARRLAGYNEQFF

V: TRBV27
length: 14
J: TRBJ2-1
CDR3: CASNTGQDYNEQFF

V: TRBV5-6
length: 13
J: TRBJ2-1
CDR3: CASSSEGGGEQFF

V: TRBV6-1
length: 15
J: TRBJ2-6
CDR3: CASTSRGPGANVLTF

V: TRBV4-3
length: 15
J: TRBJ2-3
CDR3: CASSPASGGRDTQYF

V: TRBV7-3
length: 16
J: TRBJ2-3
CDR3: CASSSRGAGDTDTQYF

V: TRBV9
length: 15
J: TRBJ2-7
CDR3: CASSDHADPSYEQYF

V: TRBV5-1
length: 15
J: TRBJ2-1
CDR3: CASRVRDRPYNEQFF

V: TRBV29-1
length: 13
J: TRBJ2-7
CDR3: CSVDPGTPYEQYF

V: TRBV19
length: 13
J: TRBJ1-1
CDR3: CASSMALNTEAFF

V: TRBV6-2/TRBV6-3
length: 15
J: TRBJ1-5
CDR3: CASSSQGLTGQPQHF

V: TRBV19
length: 13
J: TRBJ2-7
CDR3: CASSIDRWGEQYF

V: TRBV27
length: 15
J: TRBJ1-2
CDR3: CASKPEIRTGNGYTF

V: TRBV7-9
length: 17
J: TRBJ2-3
CDR3: CASSLAGTRDSTDTQYF

V: TRBV2
length: 13
J: TRBJ1-3
CDR3: CASSGDGGNTIYF

V: TRBV21-1
length: 16
J: TRBJ1-2
CDR3: CASSKVRKSPNYGYTF

V: TRBV7-3
length: 16
J: TRBJ2-3
CDR3: CASSLMGRGVTDTQYF

V: TRBV20-1
length: 14
J: TRBJ1-2
CDR3: CSAAPRDRVSGYTF

V: TRBV20-1
length: 13
J: TRBJ2-1
CDR3: CSAERGSYNEQFF

V: TRBV5-1
length: 16
J: TRBJ2-3
CDR3: CASSLLGGTSTDTQYF

V: TRBV3-1
length: 15
J: TRBJ2-7
CDR3: CASSPRGSGGYEQYF

V: TRBV4-3
length: 15
J: TRBJ2-3
CDR3: CASSQRRGNTDTQYF

V: TRBV5-6
length: 16
J: TRBJ1-1
CDR3: CASSLGPRVVNTEAFF

V: TRBV9
length: 14
J: TRBJ2-1
CDR3: CASADRGLGEEQFF

V: TRBV25-1
length: 16
J: TRBJ2-6
CDR3: CASSEYLGSGANVLTF

V: TRBV7-8
length: 16
J: TRBJ2-1
CDR3: CASRYNLITSYNEQFF

V: TRBV29-1
length: 12
J: TRBJ2-3
CDR3: CSVRGVTDTQYF

V: TRBV7-2
length: 15
J: TRBJ1-5
CDR3: CASSDRGLINQPQHF

V: TRBV9
length: 20
J: TRBJ2-3
CDR3: CASSVAGDYASSHYTDTQYF

V: TRBV7-9
length: 14
J: TRBJ1-1
CDR3: CASSLPQMNTEAFF

V: TRBV11-2
length: 15
J: TRBJ2-1
CDR3: CASSLTGIWVNEQFF

V: TRBV3-1
length: 14
J: TRBJ2-1
CDR3: CASSQYGSSNEQFF

V: TRBV7-2
length: 14
J: TRBJ1-1
CDR3: CASSLVWANTEAFF

V: TRBV10-3
length: 15
J: TRBJ1-1
CDR3: CAISESSARRTEAFF

V: TRBV11-3
length: 11
J: TRBJ2-1
CDR3: CASRGAGEQFF

V: TRBV7-3
length: 18
J: TRBJ2-3
CDR3: CASSLIPSPSFPSDTQYF

V: TRBV12-3/TRBV12-4
length: 14
J: TRBJ2-7
CDR3: CASRLAGSSYEQYF

V: TRBV5-1
length: 11
J: TRBJ2-5
CDR3: CASSLMETQYF

V: TRBV24-1
length: 17
J: TRBJ2-2
CDR3: CATSDLPRGTNTGELFF

V: TRBV5-6
length: 16
J: TRBJ2-2
CDR3: CASSLVGGESTGELFF